This TCR beta chain was identified during a study of T cell repertoires in cytomegalovirus infection. Turning to the study itself: Indications of both CMV infection and matching HLA type were provided by public TCR beta signatures. Study outcomes and limitations: In two of eight donors, the top clonotype was HLA-C-restricted CMV-specific. Of the TCR beta families, the public ones yielded a cumulative frequency that identified carriers of CMV plus the relevant HLA.

Notes on this clonotype: Its specificity is unknown.

TCRdb reprocessed the reads via MiXCR and lists one record per CDR3 protein. The sample consists of 200,000 to 300,000 distinct CDR3 sequences, about 12% of them appearing once. Input material: PBMCs. The TCR comes from a human donor in good health (CMV status not recorded). Some clones in this sample may be carry-over from other donors' samples.

DNA of the CDR3: TGTGCCAGTAGAGCGGACAGGACGAACACTGAAGCTTTCTTT. Translated, it gives CASRADRTNTEAFF. The chain uses TRBV19 and TRBJ1-1; 7 nucleotides line up with TRBD1. The CDR3 is 14 amino acids. The ends lost 6 bases at V and 1 base at J; junction bases unmatched: 5. Looked up from germline, CDR1 is LNHDA and CDR2 is SQIVND (reference sequence).